The 17 T cell receptor beta chains listed next were all sequenced from one sample in a study of blood T cell repertoires in COVID-19. Some clones are missing from TCRdb's copy, which holds only in-frame ones; the method was immunoSEQ multiplex PCR. The sample shows roughly 59,000 clones, more than 75% of them seen only once. The sequenced sample consisted of peripheral blood. These receptors all stem from a man at least 80 years old with acute or convalescent COVID-19.

The chain uses TRBV28 and TRBJ2-7, with 11 nucleotides matching TRBD2. From germline, CDR1 is MDHEN and CDR2 SYDVKM. V lost 5 bases to trimming and J lost 2 bases; unmatched junction nucleotides: 2. The CDR3 has 14 amino acids. CDR3 loop: CASSASGRPYEQYF. For the CDR3, the DNA is TGTGCCAGCAGTGCTAGCGGGAGGCCCTACGAGCAGTACTTC.

Only one count was recorded for this clone. V usage is TRBV12-2 and J usage is TRBJ2-7; TRBD2, as called in the table, went unchecked against the DNA. TRBV12-2 is deemed a pseudogene. The CDR3 loop spans 15 amino acids. The CDR3 DNA reads as TGTGCAAGTCGCTTAACACGACTAGCGGGAATCGAGCAGTACTTC. The encoded protein is CASRLTRLAGIEQYF.

This chain connects TRBV5-4 to TRBJ2-1, with D perhaps TRBD2 (6 bases). CDR3 length equals 14 residues. The germline V gene encodes CDR1 SGHNT and CDR2 YYREEE (reference sequence). The germline V and J ends were trimmed by 4 bases and 3 bases, with 11 bases remaining between them. CDR3 residues: CASSAGPLYNEQFF. The CDR3 DNA follows: TGTGCCAGCAGCGCGGGGCCCCTCTACAATGAGCAGTTCTTC.

The V and J genes are TRBV18 and TRBJ1-2; 7 nucleotides agree with TRBD1. Per the germline V gene, CDR1 is KGHSH and CDR2 is LQKENI. The V and J ends lost 1 base and 4 bases, in that order; junction bases with no gene match: 3. This CDR3 is built from 14 residues. CDR3 coding DNA: TGTGCCAGCTCACCACGAGAGGGGGCCTATGGCTACACCTTC. Translating it yields CASSPREGAYGYTF.

V gene TRBV7-8 combines with J gene TRBJ1-3; D remains ambiguous. Trimming removed 3 bases from V and 0 bases from J, with 12 bases in between. Germline V gene data show CDR1 as SGHVS and CDR2 as FQNEAQ. CDR3 size: 16 residues. The chain's CDR3 is CASSFDGGYSGNTIYF. The CDR3 region has the DNA TGTGCCAGCAGCTTCGACGGAGGTTACTCTGGAAACACCATATATTTT.

V and J are TRBV18 and TRBJ1-1, with 7 positions matching TRBD1. V shed 5 bases and J 0 bases; nucleotides not matched to a gene: 3. The CDR3 loop spans 14 amino acids. The germline V gene encodes CDR1 KGHSH and CDR2 LQKENI. The CDR3 spells CASSGTVMNTEAFF. The CDR3 DNA reads as TGTGCCAGCTCAGGGACAGTAATGAACACTGAAGCTTTCTTT.

This clone was seen a few times. The chain has TRBV19 and TRBJ1-2; 12 nucleotides agree with TRBD1. The germline V gene has CDR1 LNHDA and CDR2 SQIVND (reference sequence). The ends lost 3 bases at V and 5 bases at J; junction bases unmatched: 10. This CDR3 has 17 residues. CDR3 loop: CASSMAPGQGAVYGYTF. The CDR3 bases are TGTGCCAGTAGTATGGCACCGGGACAGGGGGCGGTTTATGGCTACACCTTC.

The V and J genes are TRBV6-6 and TRBJ1-1; no definite D call. The CDR3 extends over 13 amino acids. Trimming took 2 bases from V and 6 from J, leaving 10 bases between them. In germline, CDR1 is MNHNY, CDR2 SVGAGI (reference sequence). The CDR3 reads CASSYSQIPEAFF. CDR3 DNA: TGTGCCAGCAGTTACAGTCAGATTCCTGAAGCTTTCTTT.

J is TRBJ1-1 and V is TRBV6-1; unclear D gene. Germline CDR1 and CDR2: MNHNS and SASEGT. This CDR3 is 18 amino acids long. V gave up 2 bases and J gave up 7 bases, with 26 bases separating them. The CDR3 here is CASSESGRGYSRIGEAFF. Written as DNA, the CDR3 is TGTGCCAGCAGTGAATCTGGACGGGGTTACTCAAGGATCGGTGAAGCTTTCTTT.

This clone has more than one count but fewer than ten. This sequence joins TRBV5-6 and TRBJ2-4, with 9 positions matching TRBD2. Germline V CDR1 and CDR2: SGHDT, YYEEEE. The CDR3 spans 13 residues. J gave up 7 bases and V 4 bases, and 3 bases lay outside the gene matches. The CDR3 DNA follows: TGTGCCAGCAGCGTTGGGACTAGCAACATTCAGTACTTC. Its protein is CASSVGTSNIQYF.

CDR3 loop: CASSQSTGWYEQYF. As DNA, the CDR3 is TGTGCCAGCAGCCAATCGACAGGATGGTACGAGCAGTACTTC. The chain recombines TRBV3-1 (or the pseudogene TRBV3-2) with TRBJ2-7; D perhaps matches TRBD1 (6 bases). This CDR3 has 14 residues. In germline, CDR1 is LGHDT, CDR2 YNNKEL (reference sequence). The ends were cut back, 2 bases at V and 4 bases at J, with 12 bases in the middle.

CDR3 nucleotides: TGTGCCAGCAGACGGGGACAGGGGGATAACTATGGCTACACCTTC. Its protein product is CASRRGQGDNYGYTF. The chain has TRBV28 and TRBJ1-2, with 11 bases aligning to TRBD1. J was trimmed by 1 base and V by 6 bases; bases with no gene match: 4. CDR1 and CDR2 from the germline V gene are MDHEN and SYDVKM. CDR3 size: 15 residues.

The J gene is TRBJ2-5, the V gene TRBV10-3; no firm D call. The CDR3 loop spans 13 amino acids. V was pared by 0 bases and J by 5 bases, with 7 bases between. CDR1 and CDR2 (germline): ENHRY, SYGVKD. Here the CDR3 reads CAISESAEETQYF. The CDR3 nucleotides read TGTGCCATCAGTGAGTCAGCCGAGGAGACCCAGTACTTC.

The chain combines TRBV7-9 with TRBJ2-3; D possibly corresponds to TRBD2 (6 bases). V lost 1 base and J 0 bases, leaving 11 bases between the germline ends. Looked up from germline, CDR1 is SEHNR and CDR2 is FQNEAQ (reference sequence). This CDR3 has 16 amino acids. In nucleotides, the CDR3 is TGTGCCAGCAGCTTAGGACTAGAAATTAGCACAGATACGCAGTATTTT. Its translation: CASSLGLEISTDTQYF.

The chain is built from TRBV19 and TRBJ1-1; 8 bases are shared with TRBD1. V lost 0 bases and J lost 4; bases outside the gene matches: 22. There are 21 residues in the CDR3. Looked up from germline, CDR1 is LNHDA and CDR2 is SQIVND (reference sequence). CDR3 sequence (DNA): TGTGCCAGTAGTATAGATCTAAGAGCTCAGGACAGGGCCTCCCGGGGCACTGAAGCTTTCTTT. It yields the protein CASSIDLRAQDRASRGTEAFF.

The count of this clone is one. The J gene is TRBJ2-2, the V gene TRBV11-3; D gene uncertain. CDR3 length: 13 residues. Germline assignment: CDR1 SGHNT and CDR2 YENEEA. V lost 2 bases, J lost 6 bases, and 7 bases lay in between. For the CDR3, the DNA is TGTGCCAGCAGCTTAAATTCCGCCGGGGAGCTGTTTTTT. Protein product: CASSLNSAGELFF.

The chain has TRBV5-1 and TRBJ2-7; 11 bases agree with TRBD1. Germline V gives CDR1 SGHRS, CDR2 YFSETQ. V was pared by 4 bases and J by 5 bases, with 5 bases of the junction left unmatched. The CDR3 runs to 14 residues. CDR3 nucleotides: TGCGCCAGCAGCGTACGGACAGGGGGCAACGAGCAGTACTTC. This encodes CASSVRTGGNEQYF. Drawing the rest from reference TRBV5-1 and TRBJ2-7, the complete variable domain is KAGVTQTPRYLIKTRGQQVTLSCSPISGHRSVSWYQQTPGQGLQFLFEYFSETQRNKGNFPGRFSGRQFSNSRSEMNVSTLELGDSALYLCASSVRTGGNEQYFGPGTRLTVT.